This TCR beta chain was sequenced in a study of T cell responses to AZD1222 COVID-19 vaccine. General observations from the study: Repertoire sampling happened only post peak T cell response.

Sequenced by immunoSEQ multiplex PCR; TCRdb stores in-frame clones only, minus some. The sample contains 110,000 to 150,000 clones, roughly 92% of which appear only once. The CDR3 loop spans 17 amino acids. The germline V gene encodes CDR1 SGHDT and CDR2 YYEEEE. Trimming cost V 4 bases and J 1 base; bases outside gene matches: 11. On this clone itself: Antigen unknown.

The sequence came from an adult in good health. The rearrangement links TRBV5-6 to TRBJ2-1, with 7 bases lining up with TRBD2. The sample in question was peripheral blood, obtained on day 0 of AZD1222 vaccination. The CDR3 DNA follows: TGTGCCAGCAGCGCGCTCCGCGAGCGGGGATCCTACAATGAGCAGTTCTTC. It yields the protein CASSALRERGSYNEQFF.